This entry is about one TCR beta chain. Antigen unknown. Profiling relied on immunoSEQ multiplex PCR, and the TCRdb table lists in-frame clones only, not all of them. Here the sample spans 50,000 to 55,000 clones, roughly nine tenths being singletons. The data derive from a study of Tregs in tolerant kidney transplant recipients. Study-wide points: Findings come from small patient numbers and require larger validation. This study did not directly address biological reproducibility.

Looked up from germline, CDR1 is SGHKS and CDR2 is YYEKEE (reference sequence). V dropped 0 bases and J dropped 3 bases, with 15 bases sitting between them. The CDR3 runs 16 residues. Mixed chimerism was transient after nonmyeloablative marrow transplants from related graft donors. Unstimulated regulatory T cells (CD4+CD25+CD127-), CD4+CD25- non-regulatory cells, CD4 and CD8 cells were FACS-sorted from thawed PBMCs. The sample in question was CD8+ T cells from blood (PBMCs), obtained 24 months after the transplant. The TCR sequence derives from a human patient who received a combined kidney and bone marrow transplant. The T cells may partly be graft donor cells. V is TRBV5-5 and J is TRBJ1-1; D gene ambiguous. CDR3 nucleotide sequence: TGTGCCAGCAGCTTGGGACTATTTTATGAGTACACTGAAGCTTTCTTT. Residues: CASSLGLFYEYTEAFF.